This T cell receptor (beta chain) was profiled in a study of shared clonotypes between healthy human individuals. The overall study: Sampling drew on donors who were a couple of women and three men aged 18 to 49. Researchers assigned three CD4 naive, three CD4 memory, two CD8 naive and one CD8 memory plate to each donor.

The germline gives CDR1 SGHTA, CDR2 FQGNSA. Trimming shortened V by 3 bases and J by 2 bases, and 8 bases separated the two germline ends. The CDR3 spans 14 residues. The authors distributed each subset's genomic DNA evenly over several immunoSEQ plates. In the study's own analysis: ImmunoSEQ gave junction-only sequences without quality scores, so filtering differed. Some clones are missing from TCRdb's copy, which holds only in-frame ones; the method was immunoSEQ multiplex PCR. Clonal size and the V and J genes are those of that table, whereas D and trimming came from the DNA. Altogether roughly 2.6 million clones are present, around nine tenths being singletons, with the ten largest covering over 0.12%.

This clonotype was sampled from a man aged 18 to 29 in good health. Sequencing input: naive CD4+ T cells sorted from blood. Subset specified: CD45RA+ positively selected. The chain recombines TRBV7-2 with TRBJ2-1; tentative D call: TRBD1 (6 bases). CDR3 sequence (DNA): TGTGCCAGCAGCTTGGACAGTACCTACAATGAGCAGTTCTTC. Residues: CASSLDSTYNEQFF.